These T cell receptor beta chains were read from a single sample in a study of T cell responses to AZD1222 COVID-19 vaccine. Profiled with immunoSEQ multiplex PCR; TCRdb holds only in-frame clones, not every one. The data hold some 150,000 clones, with over 80% observed a single time. Sequencing was performed on peripheral blood, taken 28 days after the second AZD1222 dose. These receptors all come from an adult who received the AZD1222 COVID-19 vaccine. Each CDR3 is given with its conserved first and last residue. Fields, in order: J gene, V gene, clone size, D gene, CDR3 DNA, CDR3 protein. A D gene is named only where the DNA matches it firmly. The size of a clone is reported for some rows only, either as once, few or many, or as a class for expanded clones.

TRBJ2-7 TRBV4-3 NA TRBD1 TGCGCCAGCAGCCGGGGATCCGGGACAGGGAGCGCCGAGCAGTACTTC CASSRGSGTGSAEQYF
TRBJ2-7 TRBV14 NA TRBD1 TGTGCCAGCAGCGGGGGACAGGGGAAAAGCTCCTACGAGCAGTACTTC CASSGGQGKSSYEQYF
TRBJ2-1 TRBV18 NA TRBD2 TGTGCCAGCTCACCTGCCGGGACTAGCGAAAATGAGCAGTTCTTC CASSPAGTSENEQFF
TRBJ2-2 TRBV4-3 few NA TGCGCCAGCAGCCAAGATCGACTAGCGAACACCGGGGAGCTGTTTTTT CASSQDRLANTGELFF
TRBJ1-1 TRBV19 NA NA TGTGCCAGTAGTTTTGAGTGGTTAACTACTGAAGCTTTCTTT CASSFEWLTTEAFF
TRBJ1-2 TRBV6-5 NA NA TGTGCCAGCAGTCAAACCGGGACACTAAACTATGGCTACACCTTC CASSQTGTLNYGYTF
TRBJ1-2 TRBV11-2 once TRBD1 TGTGCCAGCAGCTTGGGACAGGCCCACTATGGCTACACCTTC CASSLGQAHYGYTF
TRBJ1-1 TRBV7-9 NA TRBD1 TGTGCCAGCAGCCCGAGACAGGGCCTTGAAGCTTTCTTT CASSPRQGLEAFF
TRBJ1-3 TRBV28 NA NA TGTGCCAGCAGCTCCCCTGGACAGCGGATTGTTGGAAACACCATATATTTT CASSSPGQRIVGNTIYF
TRBJ2-2 TRBV9 NA NA TGTGCCAGCAGCCCTCGGGGAGGAAACACCGGGGAGCTGTTTTTT CASSPRGGNTGELFF
TRBJ2-2 TRBV5-6 NA NA TGTGCCAGCAGCTTGGGTCTGGGTCGGAGCACCGGGGAGCTGTTTTTT CASSLGLGRSTGELFF
TRBJ2-7 TRBV7-9 NA NA TGTGCCAGCAGCTTAGCGGGGGAGCAGTACTTC CASSLAGEQYF
TRBJ2-7 TRBV7-3 NA NA TGTGCCAGCAGCTTAAACGGAGGCTACGAGCAGTACTTC CASSLNGGYEQYF
TRBJ2-2 TRBV27 NA NA TGTGCCAGCAGTTTAGCGGGGACCGGGGAGCTGTTTTTT CASSLAGTGELFF
TRBJ1-2 TRBV7-9 NA NA TGTGCCAGCAGCTCCCGGGAGAGTTTAAGCTACACCTTC CASSSRESLSYTF
TRBJ1-6 TRBV5-4 NA TRBD1 TGTGCCAGCAGCTTAAGGGACAGATATAATTCACCCCTCCACTTT CASSLRDRYNSPLHF
TRBJ2-7 TRBV2 NA NA TGTGCCAGCAGTGAATGGGCAAACGCGTCCTACGAGCAGTACTTC CASSEWANASYEQYF
TRBJ2-3 TRBV20-1 few NA TGCAGTGCTAGTGGATCTCATGGGGGAGATACGCAGTATTTT CSASGSHGGDTQYF
TRBJ1-5 TRBV15 NA TRBD1 TGTGCCACCAGCAAGGGACAGCCGGGCCAGCCCCAGCATTTT CATSKGQPGQPQHF
TRBJ2-7 TRBV11-2 NA NA TGTGCCAGCAGCTTAGATTGGTGGGAGCAGTACTTC CASSLDWWEQYF
TRBJ1-4 TRBV19 once NA TGTGCCAGTAGTATTACCCGGGGAAAACTGTTTTTT CASSITRGKLFF
TRBJ2-1 TRBV7-2 NA TRBD2 TGTGCCAGCAGCTCCCGGACTAGCGCGAGTAGTGGTGAGCAGTTCTTC CASSSRTSASSGEQFF
TRBJ1-1 TRBV19 NA TRBD1 TGTGCCAGTAACCACAGGGGGGTGAACACTGAAGCTTTCTTT CASNHRGVNTEAFF
TRBJ1-1 TRBV7-2 NA NA TGTGCCAGCAGCCCCCGGGGATTCGGTGAAGCTTTCTTT CASSPRGFGEAFF
TRBJ1-2 TRBV10-3 once NA TGTGCCTGTCATCAGGGCGCCTATGGCTACACCTTC CACHQGAYGYTF
TRBJ2-1 TRBV5-8 NA NA TGTGCCAGCAGGCGGGGTCCCACAGGGGTCGAGCAGTTCTTC CASRRGPTGVEQFF
TRBJ1-4 TRBV27 once TRBD1 TGTGCCAGCACCCCGACAGGGGCTAATGAAAAACTGTTTTTT CASTPTGANEKLFF
TRBJ2-7 TRBV23-1 NA NA TGCGCCAGCAGTCCGCCCGGACAGACAGACTCCTACGAGCAGTACTTC CASSPPGQTDSYEQYF